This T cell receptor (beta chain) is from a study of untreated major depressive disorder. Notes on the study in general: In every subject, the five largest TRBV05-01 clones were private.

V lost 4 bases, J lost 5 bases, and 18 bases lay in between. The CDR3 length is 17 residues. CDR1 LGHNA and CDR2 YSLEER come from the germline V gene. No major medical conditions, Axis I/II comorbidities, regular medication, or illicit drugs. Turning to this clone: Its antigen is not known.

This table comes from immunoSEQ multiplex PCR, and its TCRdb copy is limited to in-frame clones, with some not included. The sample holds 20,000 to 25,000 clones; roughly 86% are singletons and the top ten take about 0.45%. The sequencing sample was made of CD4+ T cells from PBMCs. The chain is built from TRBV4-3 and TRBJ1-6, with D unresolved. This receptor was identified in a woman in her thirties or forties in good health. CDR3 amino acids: CASSRWGLLEDNSPLHF. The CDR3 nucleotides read TGCGCCAGCAGCCGTTGGGGATTGCTTGAGGATAATTCACCCCTCCACTTT.